Included here is one TCR beta chain sequence, with context. The antigen is undetermined. Profiled with immunoSEQ multiplex PCR; TCRdb holds only in-frame clones, not every one. In the table there are about 120,000 clones, over 80% of which are singletons. The record originates from a study of graft-versus-host responses after intestinal transplantation. The wider study: Recipients received multivisceral, liver-intestinal, or isolated intestinal transplants. All of the recipients had induction that used anti-thymocyte globulin, then tacrolimus and steroids for approximately 3 years.

Regarding the study as a whole: GvH clone levels peaked in circulation, and this peak was associated with early post-transplant HvG declines. Researchers found GvH clones in recipient marrow, and some showed up first in ileum or blood.

V was clipped by 6 bases and J by 8 bases; unmatched bases: 8. Germline assignment: CDR1 MNHEY and CDR2 SMNVEV (reference sequence). This CDR3 is 13 amino acids long. This chain connects TRBV27 to TRBJ1-2; TRBD1 aligns across 8 bases. This clonotype originated in a human donor who received an intestinal transplant. The source was unstimulated CD4+ T cells sorted from spleen or lymph node cells, collected before intestinal transplant. This chain's CDR3 is CASSTDRVGGYTF. In nucleotides, the CDR3 is TGTGCCAGCAGCACGGACAGGGTCGGGGGCTACACCTTC.